This record concerns one T cell receptor beta chain sequence. Its antigen is unknown. Generated by immunoSEQ multiplex PCR, the TCRdb table keeps only in-frame clones and is missing some. The sample shows some 17,000 clones, roughly 96% of them seen only once. The length of the CDR3 is 15 residues. The V end was cut by 3 bases, the J end by 2 bases, with 14 bases between. CDR1 SGDLS and CDR2 YYNGEE come from the germline V gene. This record belongs to a study of monozygotic twins with cystic fibrosis. Study context: With around 14 PCR cycles, barcoded libraries came from roughly 2.8 micrograms of fragmented DNA. Study results and limitations: Monozygotic CF twins shared more identical nucleotide clonotypes than unrelated patients. V usage most resembled the co-twin in 13 of 16 pairs. Age, concordance and disease severity did not associate with shared CDR3 numbers.

The sequenced sample consisted of blood. The V and J genes are TRBV9 and TRBJ2-5, with D possibly TRBD1 on 6 matching bases. The receptor was isolated from a girl aged 2 to 10 with cystic fibrosis. The CDR3, as DNA: TGTGCCAGCAGCGCCCGGACAGTTCTTCAAGAGACCCAGTACTTC. This encodes CASSARTVLQETQYF.